This TCR beta chain was found in a study of cytomegalovirus exposure and HLA in healthy donors. Of note for this clone: Its cognate antigen is unknown.

Findings and limits, study-wide: HLA alleles were associated with 15,000 to 20,000 TCR beta sequences in a later analysis at 0.05 false discovery rate.

A multiplex PCR was run with 60 Vbeta primers and 13 Jbeta primers. The assay was immunoSEQ multiplex PCR, and TCRdb's table has in-frame clones only and misses some. The repertoire has 150,000 to 200,000 clones, 75% to 85% of them found once; the top ten carry about 1.6%. In germline, CDR1 is SGHAT, CDR2 FQDESV (reference sequence). V was clipped by 1 base and J by 1 base; unmatched bases: 1. The CDR3 is 17 residues long. The TCR sequence derives from a man between 18 and 29 years old in good health and CMV-seronegative. J is TRBJ2-1 and V is TRBV11-1; 13 bases match TRBD2. The sample consisted of PBMCs. CDR3: CASSLGTSGSSYNEQFF. The CDR3 bases are TGTGCCAGCAGCTTAGGGACTAGCGGGAGTTCCTACAATGAGCAGTTCTTC.